This TCR beta chain originates from a study of molecular identifiers for immune sequencing clone quantification. Turning to the study itself: In the replicates, RNA derived from around 20,000 or 100,000 naive CD8 cells was divided into five parts, and four were sequenced.

Remarks on this clonotype: Its cognate antigen is unknown.

Libraries from naive CD8 cells were generated from 20,000 to 1,000,000 sorted cells (with 10%, 30% or 50% RNA). Based on a CD8+CD4-CCR7+CD45RA+ profile, naive CD8 T cells were sorted. One entry per CDR3 protein results from TCRdb running MiXCR on the PCR reads. The sample yields hundreds of thousands of distinct CDR3 sequences, about 25% seen once. General study findings and limits: With a barcode shared among identical TCR molecules, highly expanded clone sizes could be underestimated.

This sequence originates from a human donor in good health. Some libraries in this study had Jurkat cell RNA spiked in. Sequenced material: naive CD8+ T cells from blood, with Jurkat cell RNA spiked in. Noted subset: FACS-sorted CD8+CD4-CCR7+CD45RA+ naive T cells.

The CDR3 is CASSYGIPGVETQYF. The CDR3 nucleotides read TGTGCCAGCAGTTACGGGATTCCAGGTGTAGAGACCCAGTACTTC. The J gene is TRBJ2-5, the V gene TRBV6-5; D unclear. Germline-derived CDR1 and CDR2 are MNHEY and SVGAGI. Trimming left V 2 bases short and J 4 bases short, with 14 bases between. The CDR3 is 15 residues long.